Listed below are T cell receptor beta chains from one sample, sequenced in a study of cytomegalovirus exposure and HLA in healthy donors. Produced via immunoSEQ multiplex PCR; TCRdb's table is partial and in-frame only. The sample lists some 140,000 clones, roughly nine tenths seen once, with less than 3% in the top ten. The material sequenced was PBMCs. The origin of the receptors is a young man in good health and CMV-seronegative. Each CDR3 is given with its conserved first and last residue. The order of the fields is clone size, J gene, V gene, D gene, CDR3 DNA, CDR3 protein. D genes are given only for firm matches. Clone size is shown for a subset of rows, as once, few, many or a class of expanded clone.

few | TRBJ2-7 | TRBV6-1 | . | TGTGCCAGCAGGGTACAGGAAGAAGGCTCCTACGAGCAGTACTTC | CASRVQEEGSYEQYF
. | TRBJ1-1 | TRBV19 | . | TGTGCCAGTAGGCAGGGGTCCGACTCCAAAGCTTTCTTT | CASRQGSDSKAFF
. | TRBJ2-2 | TRBV6-6 | . | TGTGCCAGCAGTTATGAGCGGGTGAACACCGGGGAGCTGTTTTTT | CASSYERVNTGELFF
. | TRBJ2-1 | TRBV14 | TRBD2 | TGTGCCAGCAGCCCTGGGACTAGCGGGGGCCTCATTTACAATGAGCAGTTCTTC | CASSPGTSGGLIYNEQFF
. | TRBJ1-5 | TRBV19 | TRBD1 | TGTGCCAGTAGTATAGCGACAGGGGGTAATCAGCCCCAGCATTTT | CASSIATGGNQPQHF
. | TRBJ1-2 | TRBV2 | . | TGTGCCAGCAGTCTACTCCGGGACTCAAATCGGGATGGCTACACCTTC | CASSLLRDSNRDGYTF
. | TRBJ2-3 | TRBV12-5 | . | TGTGCTAGTGGTTTGGTAAGACATGGAGATACGCAGTATTTT | CASGLVRHGDTQYF
. | TRBJ2-5 | TRBV2 | TRBD1 | TGTGCCAGCAGTGAACGGAAAGGGACAGGCCAAGAGACCCAGTACTTC | CASSERKGTGQETQYF
. | TRBJ2-7 | TRBV18 | TRBD2 | TGTGCCAGCTCACCCGGACTAGCGGGGTACGAGCAGTACTTC | CASSPGLAGYEQYF
. | TRBJ2-1 | TRBV27 | TRBD1 | TGTGCCAGCGGAAGGGACAGCTACAATGAGCAGTTCTTC | CASGRDSYNEQFF
. | TRBJ2-1 | TRBV27 | . | TGTGCCAGCATCAGGGCCAATGAGCAGTTCTTC | CASIRANEQFF
. | TRBJ2-1 | TRBV7-9 | . | TGTGCCAGCAGCTTAGAGGGGATGGCGGCCGGGTTCTTC | CASSLEGMAAGFF
. | TRBJ2-7 | TRBV5-1 | . | TGCGCCAGCAGGGCCCCAGAAGGCAGGTTCTACGAGCAGTACTTC | CASRAPEGRFYEQYF
. | TRBJ1-2 | TRBV27 | . | TGTGCCAGCAGTTTTAAGGCGGGGAGAGGTGGCTACACCTTC | CASSFKAGRGGYTF
. | TRBJ2-1 | TRBV6-1 | TRBD1 | TGTGCCAGCACCGGAGGACAGGGGAGGGGTATCAGCCAGTTCTTC | CASTGGQGRGISQFF
once | TRBJ2-1 | TRBV4-1 | TRBD1 | TGCGCCAGCAGCCACCCTAGGACAGGATCTGAGCAGTTCTTC | CASSHPRTGSEQFF
. | TRBJ1-1 | TRBV6-6 | . | TGTGCCAGCAGTTACTCGCCGGGTGTGAACACTGAAGCTTTCTTT | CASSYSPGVNTEAFF
once | TRBJ1-2 | TRBV2 | . | TGTGCCAGCAGTGGGGCCGGACAGCCATGGGGCTACACCTTC | CASSGAGQPWGYTF
once | TRBJ2-7 | TRBV30 | TRBD1 | TGTGCCTGGAGTGTCGGGACAGGTGGATCCTACGAGCAGTACTTC | CAWSVGTGGSYEQYF
. | TRBJ1-2 | TRBV5-1 | TRBD1 | TGCGCCAGCAGCGTACCCACAGGGGGAGGGGAAGGCTACACCTTC | CASSVPTGGGEGYTF
. | TRBJ1-6 | TRBV19 | . | TGTGCCAGTCGGGGAGGACACAGCAATTCACCCCTCCACTTT | CASRGGHSNSPLHF
once | TRBJ1-2 | TRBV28 | TRBD1 | TGTGCCAGCAGCCCCGCTGTTGACAGGGGAGCGGGCTACACCTTC | CASSPAVDRGAGYTF
. | TRBJ2-3 | TRBV7-9 | TRBD1 | TGTGCCAGCAGCTTCTCGATAGGGGGCGAAACGCAGTATTTT | CASSFSIGGETQYF
. | TRBJ2-1 | TRBV29-1 | . | TGCAGCGTTGATCGCCTAGCAGTCTACAATGAGCAGTTCTTC | CSVDRLAVYNEQFF
few | TRBJ2-3 | TRBV5-6 | . | TGTGCCAGCAGCGAGTGGACTGTGGATGCGCAGTATTTT | CASSEWTVDAQYF
. | TRBJ2-7 | TRBV28 | . | TGTGCCAGCAGTTTCAGGGACTTCAAGTACTTC | CASSFRDFKYF
few | TRBJ1-6 | TRBV6-6 | . | TGTGCCAGCAGTTACCTTAATTCACCCCTCCACTTT | CASSYLNSPLHF
. | TRBJ1-5 | TRBV4-1 | . | TGCGCCAGCAGCCAAGGGTGGGGACGGGGAGGAAATCAGCCCCAGCATTTT | CASSQGWGRGGNQPQHF
few | TRBJ2-7 | TRBV4-1 | TRBD2 | TGCGCCAGCAGCCACCCGGGAGGCTCCTACGAGCAGTACTTC | CASSHPGGSYEQYF
once | TRBJ2-2 | TRBV12-5 | . | TGTGCTAGTGGGCCGACACCGGGGGCCGGGGAGCTGTTTTTT | CASGPTPGAGELFF
many | TRBJ2-1 | TRBV18 | TRBD1 | TGTGCCAGCTCACCATGGGACAGAGACAATGAGCAGTTCTTC | CASSPWDRDNEQFF
once | TRBJ1-1 | TRBV30 | TRBD1 | TGTGCCTGGAGTCTCCAGCCAGGGGGAAGGACTGAAGCTTTCTTT | CAWSLQPGGRTEAFF
. | TRBJ2-6 | TRBV9 | TRBD1 | TGTGCCAGCACCACTTCAACAGGGGCTGGGGCCAACGTCCTGACTTTC | CASTTSTGAGANVLTF
. | TRBJ2-1 | TRBV7-9 | TRBD1 | TGTGCCAGCAGCTTGCCCGGGACAGGGGGCAATGAGCAGTTCTTC | CASSLPGTGGNEQFF
. | TRBJ1-3 | TRBV29-1 | . | TGCAGCGTTGAAATCACTGGAAACACCATATATTTT | CSVEITGNTIYF
. | TRBJ1-6 | TRBV4-1 | . | TGCGCCAGCAGCCGGAGGGGTTCACCCCTCCACTTT | CASSRRGSPLHF
. | TRBJ2-1 | TRBV15 | . | TGTGCCACCAGCAGATCCTGGGGGGCCTACAATGAGCAGTTCTTC | CATSRSWGAYNEQFF
. | TRBJ2-5 | TRBV6-5 | TRBD1 | TGTGCCAGCTTAACAGGGGAAGAGACCCAGTACTTC | CASLTGEETQYF
once | TRBJ2-7 | TRBV5-6 | . | TGTGCCAGCACCCTTGGGGAGGGGGCCTACGAGCAGTACTTC | CASTLGEGAYEQYF
. | TRBJ1-2 | TRBV25-1 | . | TGTGCCAGCAGTTACAGGGATTCGGGTGGCTACACCTTC | CASSYRDSGGYTF
. | TRBJ2-6 | TRBV11-3 | . | TGTGCCAGCAGCTCCACAGGCACTGGGGCCAACGTCCTGACTTTC | CASSSTGTGANVLTF
. | TRBJ2-7 | TRBV18 | . | TGTGCCAGCTCACAACAGCGAAGGGGTACCTACGAGCAGTACTTC | CASSQQRRGTYEQYF
. | TRBJ2-5 | TRBV27 | . | TGTGCCACCAGAAAGGTCCGAGGGACCCAGTACTTC | CATRKVRGTQYF
few | TRBJ1-1 | TRBV19 | . | TGTGCCAGTCAGGACACTGAAGCTTTCTTT | CASQDTEAFF
. | TRBJ2-6 | TRBV19 | TRBD1 | TGTGCCAGTAGTCGCGTCAGGGGGTCAAGTGGGGCCAACGTCCTGACTTTC | CASSRVRGSSGANVLTF
. | TRBJ1-1 | TRBV6-5 | TRBD1 | TGTGCCAGCAGGACAGGGGACACTGAAGCTTTCTTT | CASRTGDTEAFF
. | TRBJ2-3 | TRBV7-2 | . | TGTGCCAGCAGCTTTAGCGGAAGCACAGATACGCAGTATTTT | CASSFSGSTDTQYF
. | TRBJ1-5 | TRBV9 | . | TGTGCCAGCAGCGTAGTCCCCGGGCAGCCCCAGCATTTT | CASSVVPGQPQHF
. | TRBJ2-5 | TRBV19 | . | TGTGCCAGTAGTATAGTCGGTTGGGCAGCTAAAGAGACCCAGTACTTC | CASSIVGWAAKETQYF
. | TRBJ2-7 | TRBV5-6 | . | TGTGCCAGCAGCTTGGGGAAGTGGGGCCCCTACGAGCAGTACTTC | CASSLGKWGPYEQYF
. | TRBJ2-7 | TRBV19 | TRBD2 | TGTGCCAGTAGTATAGTAGGCGGGAGGTTCAACGAGCAGTACTTC | CASSIVGGRFNEQYF
. | TRBJ1-2 | TRBV9 | . | TGTGCCAGCAGCGTGGCCGGAGAGGGTTATGGCTACACCTTC | CASSVAGEGYGYTF
. | TRBJ2-1 | TRBV5-6 | TRBD1 | TGTGCCAGCAGCTTGGCCGGGGGGACAGGGGGTCATGAGCAGTTCTTC | CASSLAGGTGGHEQFF